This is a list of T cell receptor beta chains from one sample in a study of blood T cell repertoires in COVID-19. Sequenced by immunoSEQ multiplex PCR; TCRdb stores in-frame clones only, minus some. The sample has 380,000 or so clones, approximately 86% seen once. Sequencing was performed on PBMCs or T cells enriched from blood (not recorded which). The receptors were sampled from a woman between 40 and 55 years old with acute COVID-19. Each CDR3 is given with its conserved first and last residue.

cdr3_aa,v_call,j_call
CASSFTTATGELFF,TRBV9,TRBJ2-2
CACERGRSYNEQFF,TRBV30,TRBJ2-1
CASSDTRDRESYEQYF,TRBV21-1,TRBJ2-7
CASSSGQPNTEAFF,TRBV5-1,TRBJ1-1
CSARDAYEQYF,TRBV20-1,TRBJ2-7
CASSPIYGTGAFF,TRBV18,TRBJ1-1
CASSLVRGGDEQFF,TRBV7-9,TRBJ2-1
CASSLAQGDSTGELFF,TRBV7-6,TRBJ2-2
CASWTGGDEQFF,TRBV10-3,TRBJ2-1
CASSLAGGLYNEQFF,TRBV5-8,TRBJ2-1
CASSARTGPSSYNSPLHF,TRBV6-1,TRBJ1-6
CAWRYSSSGNTIYF,TRBV30,TRBJ1-3
CASATMGLAGRGEQYF,TRBV7-2,TRBJ2-7
CASSPPAGANYGYTF,TRBV7-8,TRBJ1-2
CASSLSGSGPQHF,TRBV12-3/TRBV12-4,TRBJ1-5
CATPWDRDNQPQHF,TRBV24-1,TRBJ1-5
CATSAGGETQYF,TRBV24-1,TRBJ2-5
CATSPVQGELFF,TRBV15,TRBJ2-2
CASSQDKTGINYGYTF,TRBV3-1/TRBV3-2,TRBJ1-2
CASRGTAYTEAFF,TRBV6-5,TRBJ1-1
CASSPQGGTAYEQYF,TRBV7-9,TRBJ2-7
CASSPTGDFNEQFF,TRBV2,TRBJ2-1
CASSVAGGALTDTQYF,TRBV9,TRBJ2-3